A single sample gave rise to the 10 T cell receptor beta chains below, sequenced in a study of blood T cell repertoires in COVID-19. Repertoires were generated with immunoSEQ multiplex PCR, while TCRdb's copy carries only in-frame clones and drops some. The table has roughly 250,000 clones, around 85% seen once. Sequenced material: peripheral blood. These receptors originate from a woman aged 30 to 39 with COVID-19, enrolled during active disease.

The genes are TRBV10-2 and TRBJ2-2, with 8 bases that match TRBD1. The ends lost 7 bases at V and 6 bases at J; junction bases unmatched: 4. Germline V lookup: CDR1 WSHSY, CDR2 SAAADI. The CDR3 consists of 13 residues. DNA of the CDR3: TGCGCCAGCAACGGACAGGGAGCCGGGGAGCTGTTTTTT. It translates to CASNGQGAGELFF.

The V and J genes are TRBV5-1 and TRBJ1-2; no clear D gene. Per the germline V gene, CDR1 is SGHRS and CDR2 is YFSETQ. V lost 0 bases, J lost 4 bases, and 13 bases lay in between. The CDR3 is 15 amino acids. This CDR3 is CASSLVTGVAYGYTF. In DNA, the CDR3 is TGCGCCAGCAGCTTGGTCACGGGTGTGGCCTATGGCTACACCTTC.

This chain joins TRBV5-1 and TRBJ2-1; 13 positions match TRBD2. Germline CDR1 SGHRS, CDR2 YFSETQ. The CDR3 is made up of 18 amino acids. J was trimmed by 9 bases and V by 0 bases; bases with no gene match: 12. The DNA for the CDR3 is TGCGCCAGCAGCTTGGACGGACTAGCGGGGGACTCATCACCTGAGCAGTTCTTC. Translating gives CASSLDGLAGDSSPEQFF.

This clone was observed a single time. J is TRBJ1-1 and V is TRBV5-6; D might be TRBD1 (6 bases). This CDR3 contains 12 residues. V was shortened by 3 bases and J by 4 bases, with 7 bases between the two germline ends. Germline CDR1 and CDR2: SGHDT and YYEEEE. CDR3 nucleotide sequence: TGTGCCAGCAGCTGGGACATCACTGAAGCTTTCTTT. Its translation: CASSWDITEAFF.

This rearrangement joins TRBV6-4 to TRBJ2-2; 7 bases match TRBD1. The junction had 1 base not matched to a gene; V was cut back by 3 bases and J by 6 bases. Germline V lookup: CDR1 MRHNA, CDR2 SNTAGT. The CDR3 is 13 amino acids. The CDR3 loop reads CASSEDRAGELFF. The CDR3 DNA reads TGTGCCAGCAGTGAAGACAGGGCCGGGGAGCTGTTTTTT.

In its sample, this clone was seen once. This chain links TRBV18 with TRBJ2-1; 11 positions match TRBD2. V shed 7 bases and J 5 bases; nucleotides not matched to a gene: 7. CDR1 is KGHSH, CDR2 LQKENI, per germline. This CDR3 has 15 residues. The CDR3 coding sequence is TGTGCCAGCTACTCACTAGCGGGGGCTAACAATGAGCAGTTCTTC. Encoded protein: CASYSLAGANNEQFF. Variable domain in full (rest from reference TRBV18 and TRBJ2-1): NAGVMQNPRHLVRRRGQEARLRCSPMKGHSHVYWYRQLPEEGLKFMVYLQKENIIDESGMPKERFSAEFPKEGPSILRIQQVVRGDSAAYFCASYSLAGANNEQFFGPGTRLTVL.

This clone was found once. The V gene is TRBV6-4, the J gene TRBJ1-2, with D perhaps TRBD1 (6 bases). Germline V gene sequence: CDR1 MRHNA, CDR2 SNTAGT. The CDR3 has 13 residues. Trimming left V 2 bases short and J 12 bases short, with 16 bases between. In DNA, the CDR3 is TGTGCCAGCAGTGACGGGCAGACAGGAGGTGACACCTTC. As protein: CASSDGQTGGDTF.

The CDR3 DNA follows: TGTGCCACCGCGCGGGGGGATGAGCAGTTCTTC. This encodes CATARGDEQFF. The V call is TRBV6-5, the J call TRBJ2-1; TRBD2 agrees at 8 bases. Germline CDR1 MNHEY, CDR2 SVGAGI. V lost 10 bases, J lost 8 bases, and 4 bases stayed unmatched. The CDR3 has 11 residues.

This clone showed up just once. The gene calls are TRBV2 and TRBJ1-4, with 7 bases matching TRBD1. The germline gives CDR1 SNHLY, CDR2 FYNNEI. The CDR3 extends over 15 amino acids. Losses at the gene ends were 6 bases for V and 4 bases for J; bases not matched to a gene: 8. CDR3 nucleotides: TGTGCCAGCAGCGACGACAGGGATTTTAATGAAAAACTGTTTTTT. Protein: CASSDDRDFNEKLFF.

Only a few counts were recorded for this clone. J is TRBJ1-2 and V is TRBV28; 9 bases map to TRBD1. The CDR3 runs 13 residues. In germline, CDR1 is MDHEN, CDR2 SYDVKM. J lost 7 bases, V lost 3 bases, and 3 bases had no gene match. The CDR3 bases are TGTGCCAGCAGTTTCCGGGACAGGGCTGGCTACACCTTC. Its protein product is CASSFRDRAGYTF.